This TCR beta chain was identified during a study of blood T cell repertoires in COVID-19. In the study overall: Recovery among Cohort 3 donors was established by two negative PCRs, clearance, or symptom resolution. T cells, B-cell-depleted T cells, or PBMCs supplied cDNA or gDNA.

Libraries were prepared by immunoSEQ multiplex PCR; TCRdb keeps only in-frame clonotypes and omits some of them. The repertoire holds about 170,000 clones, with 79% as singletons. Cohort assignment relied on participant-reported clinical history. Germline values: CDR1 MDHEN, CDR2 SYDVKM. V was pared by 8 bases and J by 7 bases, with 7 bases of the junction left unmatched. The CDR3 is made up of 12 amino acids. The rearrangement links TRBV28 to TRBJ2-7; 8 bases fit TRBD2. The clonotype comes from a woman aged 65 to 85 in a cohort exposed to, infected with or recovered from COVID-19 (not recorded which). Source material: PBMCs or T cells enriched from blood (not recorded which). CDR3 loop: CASRRLATEQYF. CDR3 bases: TGTGCCAGCCGTAGACTAGCGACTGAGCAGTACTTC.